These 25 T cell receptor beta chains were all obtained from the same sample, sequenced in a study of T cells in Graves' hyperthyroidism and ophthalmopathy. Amplified TCR beta CDR3 regions derived from RNA transcripts. The HTBI primer set drove a first-round RT-PCR of the TCR CDR3. TCRdb fed the multiplex PCR reads into MiXCR, producing one record per CDR3 protein. The sample holds approximately 610,000 distinct CDR3 sequences, approximately 15% seen once. Input material: blood. These receptors originate from a woman aged 35 to 49 with Graves' ophthalmopathy.

CDR3 DNA sequence: TGCGCCAGCAGCCAAGTGTGGGGAATGGAGACCCAGTACTTC. This sequence encodes CASSQVWGMETQYF. The chain carries TRBV4-1 and TRBJ2-5; unclear D gene. Germline CDR1 is MGHRA and CDR2 is YSYEKL. With 1 base removed from V and 5 bases from J, the gap between germline ends came to 11 bases. This CDR3 is 14 amino acids long.

V gene TRBV6-2 or TRBV6-3 combines with J gene TRBJ1-5; 10 bases are shared with TRBD1. CDR1 MNHEY and CDR2 SVGEGT come from the germline V gene. This CDR3 spans 18 amino acids. V lost 2 bases to trimming and J lost 2 bases; unmatched junction nucleotides: 9. This chain's CDR3 is CASSYPDRGPIGNQPQHF. The CDR3 DNA reads TGTGCCAGCAGTTACCCCGACAGGGGGCCTATTGGCAATCAGCCCCAGCATTTT.

The chain couples TRBV30 to TRBJ1-5, with 8 bases aligning to TRBD1. Trimming removed 2 bases from V and 6 bases from J; junction bases left unmatched: 3. The CDR3 loop spans 13 amino acids. The germline V gene encodes CDR1 GTSNPN and CDR2 SVGIG (reference sequence). The CDR3 protein is CAWSRQGAQPQHF. The DNA for the CDR3 is TGTGCCTGGAGTCGGCAGGGGGCTCAGCCCCAGCATTTT.

This clonotype was detected a few times. The chain uses TRBV15 and TRBJ2-2, with no clear D. V was cut by 0 bases and J by 0 bases, with 20 bases left in between. This CDR3 region has 20 residues. Germline CDR1 and CDR2: LNHNV and YYDKDF (reference sequence). The CDR3 DNA follows: TGTGCCACCAGCAGAGATCCTAAGGGTAGTGAGATTACGAACACCGGGGAGCTGTTTTTT. This translates into CATSRDPKGSEITNTGELFF.

The V call is TRBV2, the J call TRBJ1-2; no clear D gene. The ends were cut back, 3 bases at V and 8 bases at J, with 16 bases in the middle. CDR1 is SNHLY and CDR2 is FYNNEI in the germline V gene. The CDR3 totals 14 residues. DNA of the CDR3: TGTGCCAGCAGTGATAGGGAGACGGCAATCGGCTACACCTTC. Protein product: CASSDRETAIGYTF.

At least ten counts were recorded for this clonotype. The V call is TRBV29-1, the J call TRBJ2-5; 8 bases are shared with TRBD1. Germline V CDR1 and CDR2: SQVTM, ANQGSEA. This CDR3 has 14 amino acids. Trimming at V came to 2 bases and at J to 5 bases, leaving 7 bases not matched to a gene. CDR3: CSVEFQGAGETQYF. CDR3 bases: TGCAGCGTTGAATTCCAGGGGGCGGGGGAGACCCAGTACTTC.

Ten or more counts support this clonotype. J is TRBJ2-7 and V is TRBV12-3 or TRBV12-4, with D tentatively TRBD1 or TRBD2 (5 bases each). CDR3 length equals 14 residues. V was trimmed by 5 bases and J by 2 bases, leaving 13 bases between them. The CDR3: CASSGTGPTYEQYF. Here the CDR3 DNA reads TGTGCCAGCAGTGGGACCGGGCCCACCTACGAGCAGTACTTC.

This clonotype was observed at least ten times. The V and J genes are TRBV15 and TRBJ1-1; no reliable D call. The V and J ends lost 1 base and 1 base respectively, with 13 bases between them. The CDR3 is made up of 16 amino acids. The germline V gene encodes CDR1 LNHNV and CDR2 YYDKDF (reference sequence). CDR3 coding DNA: TGTGCCACCAGCAGAGGTTACGGCGGCCCGAACACTGAAGCTTTCTTT. It codes for CATSRGYGGPNTEAFF.

To note about this clonotype: A much more abundant neighbour one base away suggests this may be a read error. The conserved phenylalanine or tryptophan normally closing the CDR3 is absent here, so this likely arose from a read error. The genes are TRBV5-1 and TRBJ2-7; D remains unclear. The CDR3 covers 14 residues. The germline V and J ends were trimmed by 6 bases and 5 bases, with 18 bases remaining between them. Germline values: CDR1 SGHRS, CDR2 YFSETQ. The CDR3 bases are TGCGCCAGCACCCTTGGACGGGCCCCGGACGAGCAGTACCTC. Amino acid sequence: CASTLGRAPDEQYL.

The J gene is TRBJ2-4, the V gene TRBV11-2; D is possibly TRBD1 or TRBD2 (6 bases each). Germline values: CDR1 SGHAT, CDR2 FQNNGV. The CDR3 has 14 residues. The ends were cut back, 7 bases at V and 7 bases at J, with 17 bases in the middle. CDR3 protein: CASTPGGGLNIQYF. DNA for the CDR3: TGTGCCAGCACCCCCGGAGGGGGGTTGAACATTCAGTACTTC.

This clonotype was counted only a few times. The CDR3 here is CSAKEGQAHEQYF. CDR3 nucleotide sequence: TGCAGTGCTAAAGAGGGACAGGCTCACGAGCAGTACTTC. This chain joins TRBV20-1 and TRBJ2-7, with 8 bases identical to TRBD1. This CDR3 is 13 amino acids long. Trimming took 4 bases from V and 5 from J; bases not matched to a gene: 7. Germline CDR1 DFQATT, CDR2 SNEGSKA (reference sequence).

This clonotype was detected ten times or more. CDR3 nucleotides: TGTGCTAAACCACCTAGGAGCGGGAGGACCTACGAGCAGTACTTC. Protein product: CAKPPRSGRTYEQYF. The genes are TRBV12-5 and TRBJ2-7; 9 bases are a match to TRBD2. Germline lookup yields CDR1 LGHNT and CDR2 FRNRAP. The CDR3 extends over 15 amino acids. V lost 10 bases and J lost 2; bases outside the gene matches: 12.

This clonotype was detected ten times or more. This chain joins TRBV11-2 and TRBJ2-7, with 9 bases that match TRBD1. Germline lookup yields CDR1 SGHAT and CDR2 FQNNGV. This CDR3 region has 15 residues. The trim removed 0 bases at V and 5 bases at J, leaving 5 bases unmatched. This CDR3 is CASSLDGTGTNEQYF. The CDR3 nucleotides are TGTGCCAGCAGCTTAGACGGGACAGGGACCAACGAGCAGTACTTC.

V and J are TRBV6-1 and TRBJ1-1; no firm D call. The CDR3 length is 14 residues. Germline V lookup: CDR1 MNHNS, CDR2 SASEGT. V shed 4 bases and J shed 1 base, with 10 bases lying between them. The DNA of the CDR3 is TGTGCCAGCAGTGCCAATGCGGGGAACACTGAAGCTTTCTTT. Residues: CASSANAGNTEAFF.

This clonotype was seen at least ten times. The rearrangement joins TRBV27 to TRBJ1-1; 7 bases line up with TRBD1. There are 14 residues in the CDR3. Germline V gene sequence: CDR1 MNHEY, CDR2 SMNVEV (reference sequence). The V segment lost 4 bases and the J segment 5 bases; nucleotides outside the gene matches: 7. The CDR3 spells CASSSLTGKTEAFF. CDR3 DNA sequence: TGTGCCAGCAGTTCATTGACAGGGAAGACTGAAGCTTTCTTT.

This sequence joins TRBV9 and TRBJ2-5, with 11 bases aligning to TRBD2. Germline V gene sequence: CDR1 SGDLS, CDR2 YYNGEE. V gave up 4 bases and J gave up 5 bases; unmatched junction bases: 7. The CDR3 has 15 amino acids. The CDR3, as DNA: TGTGCCAGCAGCAATAGCGGGAGGGCGTGCGAGACCCAGTACTTC. It yields the protein CASSNSGRACETQYF.

This clonotype was found a few times. This rearrangement joins TRBV10-1 to TRBJ2-5, with 12 bases fitting TRBD2. This CDR3 region has 19 residues. Germline V gene data show CDR1 as WNHNN and CDR2 as SYGVQD (reference sequence). V lost 5 bases and J lost 2; bases outside the gene matches: 15. The CDR3 nucleotides are TGCGCCAGCAGTCCGGGACTAGCGGGTAACCGGGTCCTACAAGAGACCCAGTACTTC. Translated: CASSPGLAGNRVLQETQYF.

This chain joins TRBV7-9 and TRBJ2-2; D unresolved. The CDR3 loop spans 14 amino acids. CDR1 SEHNR and CDR2 FQNEAQ come from the germline V gene (reference sequence). V was pared by 5 bases and J by 6 bases, with 13 bases between. CDR3 sequence (DNA): TGTGCCAGCAGCCCAGTGGTGACCCCCGGGGAGCTGTTTTTT. It translates to CASSPVVTPGELFF.

This clonotype was detected ten times or more. The V gene is TRBV20-1, the J gene TRBJ2-5; D gene ambiguous. CDR1 and CDR2 from the germline V gene are DFQATT and SNEGSKA (reference sequence). Trimming pared 4 bases from V and 4 bases from J, leaving 7 bases between. The CDR3 consists of 11 residues. CDR3 in DNA: TGCAGTGCTATGAAAGTAGAGACCCAGTACTTC. It specifies CSAMKVETQYF.

This clonotype was recorded many times. The chain combines TRBV7-9 with TRBJ2-5; no clear D. V lost 0 bases, J lost 3 bases, and 8 bases lay in between. This CDR3 contains 14 residues. CDR1 is SEHNR and CDR2 is FQNEAQ in the germline V gene (reference sequence). The CDR3 DNA is TGTGCCAGCAGCTTAGCGTCTCAGGAAGAGACCCAGTACTTC. This encodes CASSLASQEETQYF.

The CDR3 DNA reads TGCAGCGTTCAGGGGAACTCTGGGGCCAACGTCCTGACTTTC. This gives the protein CSVQGNSGANVLTF. The rearrangement uses TRBV29-1 and TRBJ2-6; the D gene is possibly TRBD1 (6 bases). CDR3 length equals 14 residues. Germline V gene data show CDR1 as SQVTM and CDR2 as ANQGSEA. The ends were cut back, 5 bases at V and 0 bases at J, with 8 bases in the middle.

In this sample, this clonotype turned up many times. The chain carries TRBV15 and TRBJ2-2; D gene uncertain. Germline V gene sequence: CDR1 LNHNV, CDR2 YYDKDF (reference sequence). V gave up 1 base and J gave up 0 bases, with 9 bases separating them. CDR3 length equals 16 residues. The CDR3 region has the DNA TGTGCCACCAGCAGAGCTCCGCTCGCGAACACCGGGGAGCTGTTTTTT. Translated: CATSRAPLANTGELFF.

Ten or more counts support this clonotype. V and J are TRBV7-6 and TRBJ2-5; the match to TRBD1 covers 10 bases. V shed 5 bases and J 1 base; nucleotides not matched to a gene: 7. CDR1 is SGHVS and CDR2 is FNYEAQ in the germline V gene. The CDR3 is 16 residues long. The CDR3 coding sequence is TGTGCCAGCAGCCGAACCGGGACAGGGGTCCAAGAGACCCAGTACTTC. Translating it yields CASSRTGTGVQETQYF.

This clonotype was counted at least ten times. The J gene is TRBJ1-5, the V gene TRBV6-2 or TRBV6-3; D perhaps matches TRBD1 (5 bases). There are 19 residues in the CDR3. Per germline, CDR1 MNHEY and CDR2 SVGEGT. V lost 0 bases to trimming and J lost 0 bases, with 18 bases between them. The CDR3 reads CASSYSAGQGSISNQPQHF. The CDR3 DNA reads as TGTGCCAGCAGTTACTCGGCGGGGCAGGGATCCATTAGCAATCAGCCCCAGCATTTT.

This clonotype was detected ten times or more. This rearrangement joins TRBV7-9 to TRBJ2-5; possibly TRBD2 for D (6 bases). The V gene's germline CDR1 is SEHNR and CDR2 FQNEAQ (reference sequence). This CDR3 is built from 14 residues. V gave up 6 bases and J gave up 5 bases, with 16 bases separating them. The CDR3 bases are TGTGCCAGCAGGAGGGAGGACACAAGGGAGACCCAGTACTTC. Translating gives CASRREDTRETQYF.